The clone carrying this TCR beta chain was seen a handful of times. Its target is unknown. Random hexamers were used to reverse transcribe an amount of roughly 0.45 to 1 ug RNA. The method of amplification for TCR beta CDR3 was immunoSEQ multiplex PCR, covering 54 Vbeta and 13 Jbeta. Each CDR3 protein gets one entry after TCRdb re-called the immunoSEQ multiplex PCR reads with MiXCR. The sample includes 150,000 to 200,000 distinct CDR3 sequences, around 94% of them seen just once. The record originates from a study of CD8 T cells in Susac syndrome. Study conclusions and caveats: An acknowledgment was made by the study that its TCR sequencing and HLA analysis involved relatively few individuals.

Sequencing of TCR beta was carried out in blood CD8+ and CD4+ T cells. The controls were healthy donors who were matched for age and sex. The CDR3 consists of 15 residues. Trimming pared 0 bases from V and 2 bases from J, leaving 12 bases between. Looked up from germline, CDR1 is SGHRS and CDR2 is YFSETQ. The sequencing sample was made of CD4+ T cells from PBMCs. This chain connects TRBV5-1 to TRBJ2-7; D is perhaps TRBD2 (6 bases). This TCR was sampled from a human donor in good health. CDR3 amino acids: CASSLDPSATYEQYF. The DNA for the CDR3 is TGCGCCAGCAGCTTGGACCCTAGCGCCACCTACGAGCAGTACTTC.